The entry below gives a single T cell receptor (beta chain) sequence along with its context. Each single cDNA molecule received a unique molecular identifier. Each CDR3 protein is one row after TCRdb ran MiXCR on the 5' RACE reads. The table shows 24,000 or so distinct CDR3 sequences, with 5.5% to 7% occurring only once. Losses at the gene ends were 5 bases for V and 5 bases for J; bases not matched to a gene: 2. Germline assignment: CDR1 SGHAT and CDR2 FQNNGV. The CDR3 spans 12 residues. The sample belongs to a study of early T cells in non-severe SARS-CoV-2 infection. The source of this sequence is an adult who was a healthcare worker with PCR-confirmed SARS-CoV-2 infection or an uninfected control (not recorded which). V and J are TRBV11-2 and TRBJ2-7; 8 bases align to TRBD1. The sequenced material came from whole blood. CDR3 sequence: CASSRTGNEQYF. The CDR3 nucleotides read TGTGCCAGCAGCCGGACAGGGAACGAGCAGTACTTC.